This T cell receptor (beta chain) emerged from a study of OX40 agonist ivuxolimab in advanced cancers. Study-wide context: Enrollees could have had prior anti-PD-1, anti-PD-L1 or anti-CTLA-4 therapy, which approximately 38% had received.

As to this clone: Its matching antigen is unknown.

The germline V gene encodes CDR1 LNHDA and CDR2 SQIVND (reference sequence). V lost 3 bases, J lost 5 bases, and 14 bases lay in between. This CDR3 is built from 14 residues. Here immunoSEQ multiplex PCR was the method, and the copy in TCRdb shows in-frame clones only, minus some. The repertoire has 30,000 to 45,000 clones, approximately 78% of them found once; the top ten carry about 2%. Findings of the study overall: CD4+ T cells averaged fewer expanded clones than CD8+ T cells.

This chain joins TRBV19 and TRBJ2-7; D might be TRBD1 (6 bases). Sequenced material: CD4+ or CD8+ T cells sorted from blood, taken in a trial of the OX40 agonist ivuxolimab. This clonotype originated in an adult with an advanced solid tumor such as melanoma, head and neck, liver or kidney cancer. The CDR3 here is CASSIFTGSNEQYF. The CDR3 DNA reads as TGTGCCAGTAGTATTTTCACAGGGTCCAACGAGCAGTACTTC.